The 16 T cell receptor beta chains presented below share a single source sample, sequenced in a study of response to subunit inactivated influenza vaccine. TCRdb fed the RT-PCR reads into MiXCR, producing one record per CDR3 protein. Of 700,000 to 900,000 distinct CDR3 sequences listed, 21% are singletons. This material consisted of PBMCs from blood, taken about 5 days after vaccination. These receptors were collected from a man between 45 and 60 years old who received an inactivated influenza vaccine.

This clonotype occurred a few times. This chain uses TRBV20-1 with TRBJ2-5; D unclear. V lost 3 bases and J lost 2, with 16 bases in between. The CDR3 is 15 residues long. From germline, CDR1 is DFQATT and CDR2 SNEGSKA (reference sequence). CDR3 in DNA: TGCAGTGCTAGGATGGTGGGGTACAATCAAGAGACCCAGTACTTC. Protein sequence: CSARMVGYNQETQYF.

In its sample, this clonotype was seen a few times. This chain links TRBV5-1 with TRBJ2-1; 9 positions agree with TRBD2. Germline CDR1 SGHRS, CDR2 YFSETQ. This CDR3 region has 15 residues. With 2 bases clipped from V and 9 bases from J, the junction kept 9 bases outside the gene matches. CDR3 nucleotide sequence: TGCGCCAGCAGCTTTGGAGTAGCGGGAGCGATTGAGCAGTTCTTC. The encoded protein is CASSFGVAGAIEQFF.

This clonotype was picked up a small number of times. The chain uses TRBV7-9 and TRBJ1-2; D is unresolved. The V end lost 7 bases, the J end lost 0 bases, and 12 bases lay between the germline ends. Germline values: CDR1 SEHNR, CDR2 FQNEAQ (reference sequence). This CDR3 has 14 residues. CDR3 in DNA: TGTGCCAGCAATTACAGAGCGGCTAACTATGGCTACACCTTC. Translation: CASNYRAANYGYTF.

This clonotype was found a few times. The genes are TRBV3-1 and TRBJ2-2; no definite D call. Germline loops: CDR1 LGHDT, CDR2 YNNKEL (reference sequence). V was cut by 2 bases and J by 9 bases, with 4 bases left in between. The CDR3 runs to 11 residues. CDR3 amino acids: CASSQTRELFF. CDR3 bases: TGTGCCAGCAGCCAAACCCGGGAGCTGTTTTTT.

The chain carries TRBV5-1 and TRBJ1-2; a possible D gene is TRBD1 (5 bases). The CDR3 spans 13 residues. Germline values: CDR1 SGHRS, CDR2 YFSETQ. V was cut by 5 bases and J by 5 bases, with 13 bases left in between. As DNA, the CDR3 is TGCGCCAGCAGATCGACGGGGGAATATGGCTACACCTTC. Encoded protein: CASRSTGEYGYTF.

This clonotype showed up just a few times. The chain employs TRBV29-1 and TRBJ1-1; 7 bases line up with TRBD1. This CDR3 region has 13 residues. Germline CDR1 reads SQVTM; CDR2 reads ANQGSEA. The V segment lost 7 bases and the J segment 9 bases; nucleotides outside the gene matches: 14. The CDR3 loop reads CSGQGTDLVKAFF. Written as DNA, the CDR3 is TGCAGCGGGCAGGGGACAGACTTGGTGAAAGCTTTCTTT.

J is TRBJ2-5 and V is TRBV20-1, with 7 bases lining up with TRBD1. The CDR3 is 15 amino acids. The J segment lost 2 bases and the V segment lost 4 bases, leaving 10 bases of the junction unmatched. CDR1 and CDR2 (germline): DFQATT, SNEGSKA (reference sequence). The CDR3, as DNA: TGCAGTGCTATAAGTGGGACAGCCGCTCAAGAGACCCAGTACTTC. Protein product: CSAISGTAAQETQYF.

The rearrangement links TRBV11-2 to TRBJ1-1, with D tentatively TRBD1 (5 bases). Trimming left V 0 bases short and J 10 bases short, with 12 bases between. The CDR3 sequence is 13 residues long. Germline CDR1 SGHAT, CDR2 FQNNGV. The CDR3 is CASSLDGGIGAFF. In DNA, the CDR3 is TGTGCCAGCAGCTTAGATGGGGGTATTGGAGCTTTCTTT.

This clonotype was observed a few times. The V gene is TRBV12-3 or TRBV12-4, the J gene TRBJ2-7; D is tentatively TRBD1 or TRBD2 (6 bases each). The CDR3 is made up of 15 amino acids. V was trimmed by 5 bases and J by 6 bases, leaving 20 bases between them. DNA of the CDR3: TGTGCCAGCAGTCCCTCCGCTCGGGGGCTGGGCGAGCAGTACTTC. It translates to CASSPSARGLGEQYF.

In regard to this clonotype: A much larger clonotype is one base distant, so this may be a read error. This sequence joins TRBV29-1 and TRBJ1-2; a possible D gene is TRBD1 (5 bases). This CDR3 comprises 11 residues. Germline CDR1 is SQVTM and CDR2 is ANQGSEA. CDR3 amino acids: CSVFEGYGYNF. The CDR3 bases are TGCAGCGTTTTCGAGGGGTATGGCTACAACTTC.

V is TRBV3-1 and J is TRBJ2-2; 7 nucleotides agree with TRBD1. Germline CDR1 is LGHDT and CDR2 is YNNKEL (reference sequence). V shed 1 base, J shed 8 bases, and the junction held 10 bases outside the gene matches. There are 16 residues in the CDR3. The CDR3 region has the DNA TGTGCCAGCAGCCAAGGGGGGACAGAATTATTAGGGGAGCTGTTTTTT. Protein: CASSQGGTELLGELFF.

The V gene is TRBV28, the J gene TRBJ1-5, with D uncertain. The CDR3 totals 13 residues. V was pared by 5 bases and J by 9 bases, with 14 bases between. The germline V gene has CDR1 MDHEN and CDR2 SYDVKM. The CDR3 DNA sequence: TGTGCCAGCAGTCGTGGACGCATTATGCCCCAGCATTTT. Protein product: CASSRGRIMPQHF.

The CDR3 DNA reads TGCAGTGCGAAAGACAGACCCTACAATGAGCAGTTCTTC. Translation gives CSAKDRPYNEQFF. V is TRBV20-1 and J is TRBJ2-1; D is perhaps TRBD1 (5 bases). The germline gives CDR1 DFQATT, CDR2 SNEGSKA (reference sequence). The CDR3 is made up of 13 amino acids. With 6 bases removed from V and 2 bases from J, the gap between germline ends came to 11 bases.

The V gene is TRBV6-2 or TRBV6-3, the J gene TRBJ2-7; no clear D. Germline lookup yields CDR1 MNHEY and CDR2 SVGEGT. The germline V and J ends were trimmed by 6 bases and 0 bases, with 12 bases remaining between them. The CDR3 is made up of 14 amino acids. As DNA, the CDR3 is TGTGCCAGCAGACGGGTGACCAGCTCCTACGAGCAGTACTTC. Protein sequence: CASRRVTSSYEQYF.

The chain joins TRBV7-9 to TRBJ2-1; possible D gene TRBD1, 5 bases. The CDR3 has 13 amino acids. V shed 5 bases and J shed 4 bases, with 9 bases lying between them. CDR1 and CDR2 (germline): SEHNR, FQNEAQ (reference sequence). The CDR3 DNA follows: TGTGCCAGCAGCGTGACAGTTTACAATGAGCAGTTCTTC. Its protein is CASSVTVYNEQFF.

Many counts were recorded for this clonotype. This sequence joins TRBV7-3 and TRBJ2-1; possibly TRBD1 for D (5 bases). The CDR3 runs to 14 residues. CDR1 is SGHTA and CDR2 is FQGTGA in the germline V gene. V lost 3 bases and J 2 bases, leaving 8 bases between the germline ends. CDR3 residues: CASSLATAYNEQFF. As DNA, the CDR3 is TGTGCCAGCAGCTTGGCGACAGCCTACAATGAGCAGTTCTTC.